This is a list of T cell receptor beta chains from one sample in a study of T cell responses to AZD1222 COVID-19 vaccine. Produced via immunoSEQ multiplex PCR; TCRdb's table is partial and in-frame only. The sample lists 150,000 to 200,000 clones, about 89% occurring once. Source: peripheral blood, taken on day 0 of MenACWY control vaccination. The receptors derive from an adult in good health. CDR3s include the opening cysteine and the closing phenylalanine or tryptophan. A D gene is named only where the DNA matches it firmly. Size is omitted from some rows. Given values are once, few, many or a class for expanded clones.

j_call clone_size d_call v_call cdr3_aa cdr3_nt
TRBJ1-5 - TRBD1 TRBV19 CASDPQGAGQPQHF TGTGCCAGTGACCCACAGGGGGCTGGTCAGCCCCAGCATTTT
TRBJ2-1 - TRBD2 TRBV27 CASSRGGSGRFVINEQFF TGTGCCAGCAGCCGAGGCGGTAGCGGGAGGTTTGTGATTAATGAGCAGTTCTTC
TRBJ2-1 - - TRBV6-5 CASSSRGEQFF TGTGCCAGCAGTTCTAGGGGGGAGCAGTTCTTC
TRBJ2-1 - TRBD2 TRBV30 CAWRAGTSGGNEQFF TGTGCCTGGAGAGCTGGGACTAGCGGGGGGAATGAGCAGTTCTTC
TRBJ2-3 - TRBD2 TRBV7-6 CASSPELAGDTDTQYF TGTGCCAGCAGCCCAGAATTAGCGGGGGACACAGATACGCAGTATTTT
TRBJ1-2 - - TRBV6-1 CASSEGLNYGYTF TGTGCCAGCAGTGAAGGGTTAAACTATGGCTACACCTTC
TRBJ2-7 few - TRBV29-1 CSVLRRPDEQYF TGCAGCGTTTTACGGCGGCCCGATGAGCAGTACTTC
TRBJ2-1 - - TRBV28 CASSPPTFDNEQFF TGTGCCAGCAGCCCCCCGACTTTCGACAATGAGCAGTTCTTC
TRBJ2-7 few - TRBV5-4 CASSLPQIGEQYF TGTGCCAGCAGCTTGCCGCAAATCGGCGAGCAGTACTTC
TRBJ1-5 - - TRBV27 CASKVRGNQPQHF TGTGCCAGCAAGGTAAGGGGCAATCAGCCCCAGCATTTT
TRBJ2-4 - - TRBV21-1 CASSKAMLETAKNIQYF TGTGCCAGCAGCAAAGCCATGCTCGAGACAGCCAAAAACATTCAGTACTTC
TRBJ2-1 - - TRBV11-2 CASSLEAVGNEQFF TGTGCCAGCAGCTTAGAGGCAGTAGGCAATGAGCAGTTCTTC
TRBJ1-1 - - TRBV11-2 CASSPLHQGTEAFF TGTGCCAGCAGCCCCTTACATCAGGGGACTGAAGCTTTCTTT
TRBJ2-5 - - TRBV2 CASSRVAETQYF TGTGCCAGCAGTCGGGTAGCGGAGACCCAGTACTTC
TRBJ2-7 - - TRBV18 CASSPAGDGSYEQYF TGTGCCAGCTCACCGGCGGGTGATGGCTCCTACGAGCAGTACTTC
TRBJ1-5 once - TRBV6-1 CASSETGGPTTQHF TGTGCCAGCAGTGAAACCGGGGGGCCCACAACCCAGCATTTT
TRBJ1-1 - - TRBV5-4 CASRQLGGTEAFF TGTGCCAGCAGGCAGCTGGGGGGCACTGAAGCTTTCTTT
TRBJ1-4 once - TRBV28 CASRLGGEKLFF TGTGCCAGCCGCTTGGGAGGCGAAAAACTGTTTTTT
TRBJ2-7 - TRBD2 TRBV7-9 CASSPSGDYEQYF TGTGCCAGCAGCCCTAGCGGGGACTACGAGCAGTACTTC
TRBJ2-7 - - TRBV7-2 CASSLAGSSYEQYF TGTGCCAGCAGCTTAGCGGGCAGCTCCTACGAGCAGTACTTC
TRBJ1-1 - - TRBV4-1 CASSHEGGAVNTEAFF TGCGCCAGCAGCCATGAGGGAGGGGCGGTGAACACTGAAGCTTTCTTT
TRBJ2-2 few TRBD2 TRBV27 CASSFSGGWQTGELFF TGTGCCAGCAGTTTTAGCGGGGGGTGGCAGACCGGGGAGCTGTTTTTT